What follows is one T cell receptor beta chain and its context. The sample originates from a study of cytomegalovirus exposure and HLA in healthy donors. Germline V lookup: CDR1 SGHDT, CDR2 YYEEEE. This CDR3 has 15 residues. V was pared by 0 bases and J by 4 bases, with 13 bases between. The PCR employed 60 Vbeta primers together with 13 Jbeta primers. TCRdb keeps only in-frame clones here, not all; method: immunoSEQ multiplex PCR. The table has 100,000 to 150,000 clones, about four fifths seen once. The J gene is TRBJ1-2, the V gene TRBV5-6; TRBD1 is a possible D gene (6 bases). The receptor's source is a woman in her thirties or forties in good health and CMV-seronegative. The sequenced material came from PBMCs. CDR3 sequence reads: CASSLEEGVVYGYTF. The CDR3 DNA reads TGTGCCAGCAGCTTGGAAGAGGGGGTGGTCTATGGCTACACCTTC.